Sequencing of this T cell receptor beta chain was carried out in a study of post-analysis software for immune sequencing data. Broader study findings: Higher frequency in patients than in controls was seen for roughly five TRBV segments, with TRBV5-6, TRBV5-1 and TRBV20-1 among them.

Unique molecular identifiers were carried by the TCR beta cDNA libraries. Using its own MiXCR run on the PCR reads, TCRdb lists one record per CDR3 protein. The sample includes about 200,000 distinct CDR3 sequences, 29% of them seen just once. CDR3 length: 10 amino acids. Germline CDR1 reads DFQATT; CDR2 reads SNEGSKA (reference sequence). Trimming took 3 bases from V and 11 from J, leaving 10 bases between them. This clonotype was observed a few times. What it recognizes is unknown. This sequence was found in a girl under 18 with multiple sclerosis. Specimen: blood. This chain links TRBV20-1 with TRBJ1-1; no reliable D call. The DNA for the CDR3 is TGCAGTGCTAGTGCGGGCCCGGCTTTCTTT. This gives the protein CSASAGPAFF.